Described below is a single T cell receptor beta chain sequence and its context. CDR3 length: 15 residues. The germline CDR1 and CDR2 sequences are MNHEY and SVGAGI. Trimming pared 4 bases from V and 5 bases from J, leaving 17 bases between. These data come from a study of blood T cell repertoires in COVID-19. Clones were read by immunoSEQ multiplex PCR, and TCRdb kept only the in-frame ones, dropping some. The repertoire holds some 64,000 clones, with more than 60% as singletons. The specimen was peripheral blood. The rearrangement links TRBV6-5 to TRBJ2-5, with unresolved D. This clonotype was sampled from an elderly woman with active or convalescent COVID-19. The DNA for the CDR3 is TGTGCCAGCAGTTCCCCTCCTGAGGCGAGCGAGACCCAGTACTTC. Encoded protein: CASSSPPEASETQYF.